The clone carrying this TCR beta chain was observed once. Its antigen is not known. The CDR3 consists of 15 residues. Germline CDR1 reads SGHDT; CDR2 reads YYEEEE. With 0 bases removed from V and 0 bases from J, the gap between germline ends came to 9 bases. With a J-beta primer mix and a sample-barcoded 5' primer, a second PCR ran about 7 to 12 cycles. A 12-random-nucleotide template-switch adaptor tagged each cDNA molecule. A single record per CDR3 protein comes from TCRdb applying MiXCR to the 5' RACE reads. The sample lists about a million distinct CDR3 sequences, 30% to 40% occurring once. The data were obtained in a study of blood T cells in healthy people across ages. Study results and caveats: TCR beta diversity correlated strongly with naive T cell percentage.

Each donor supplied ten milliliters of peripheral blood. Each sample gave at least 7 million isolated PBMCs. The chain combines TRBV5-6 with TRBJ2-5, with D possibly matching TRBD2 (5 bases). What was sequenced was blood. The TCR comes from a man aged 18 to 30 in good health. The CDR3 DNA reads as TGTGCCAGCAGCTTGGAGCGGTCCCACCAAGAGACCCAGTACTTC. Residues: CASSLERSHQETQYF.